The 3 T cell receptor beta chains in this list originate from one sample, sequenced in a study of Graves' ophthalmopathy and Graves' hyperthyroidism. TCR beta CDR3 regions were amplified from RNA transcripts. Second-round multiplex PCR came after first-round RT-PCR with HTBI primers. TCRdb re-called the multiplex PCR reads through MiXCR, storing one row per CDR3 protein. The sample has 170,000 or so distinct CDR3 sequences; under 45% are singletons. Source material: peripheral blood. The receptors here all came from a man younger than 40 with Graves' ophthalmopathy.

V usage is TRBV6-2 or TRBV6-3 and J usage is TRBJ2-5, with D perhaps given as TRBD1 or TRBD2 (5 bases each). The CDR3 sequence is 14 residues long. Deletions cut 4 bases from V and 1 base from J, with 10 bases between. Germline CDR1 and CDR2: MNHEY and SVGEGT. CDR3 DNA: TGTGCCAGCAGTTGGGACGAGATCCAAGAGACCCAGTACTTC. Amino acids: CASSWDEIQETQYF.

This clonotype was counted many times. The rearrangement uses TRBV12-3 or TRBV12-4 and TRBJ2-7; no clear D gene. There are 12 residues in the CDR3. The ends were cut back, 3 bases at V and 5 bases at J, with 8 bases in the middle. The CDR3 is CASSFPDHEQYF. DNA of the CDR3: TGTGCCAGCAGTTTCCCCGACCACGAGCAGTACTTC.

V is TRBV6-1 and J is TRBJ1-5; no definite D call. V was cut by 5 bases and J by 4 bases, with 18 bases left in between. The germline gives CDR1 MNHNS, CDR2 SASEGT. The CDR3 sequence is 16 residues long. CDR3 DNA: TGTGCCAGCAGTCCTGGACTAAGTCGACAAAATCAGCCCCAGCATTTT. Translated: CASSPGLSRQNQPQHF.